These 23 T cell receptor beta chains were all obtained from the same sample, sequenced in a study of T-cell reconstitution after alpha-beta-depleted transplantation in children. Unique molecular identifiers were used to barcode this TCRbeta library. TCRdb reanalysed the PCR reads using MiXCR and keeps one entry per CDR3 protein. The repertoire holds over 90,000 distinct CDR3 sequences, with around 6.1% as singletons. The specimen was PBMCs, mostly from graft donor cells, collected 60 days after TCRalphabeta/CD19-depleted stem cell transplant. The origin of the receptors is a female patient aged 2-9 years who had a stem cell transplant for Fanconi anemia, so the T cells may come from the graft donor.

This clonotype was seen repeatedly, ten times or more. The CDR3 region is CASSGIDRGRETQYF. The CDR3 coding sequence is TGTGCCAGCAGCGGAATAGACAGGGGTCGGGAGACCCAGTACTTC. The V call is TRBV12-3 or TRBV12-4, the J call TRBJ2-5; 8 bases are a match to TRBD1. With V trimmed by 6 bases and J by 5 bases, 11 bases remained unmatched. The CDR3 consists of 15 residues.

This clonotype was seen many times. V is TRBV25-1 and J is TRBJ2-5, with D possibly being TRBD1 (6 bases). The CDR3 sequence is 17 residues long. V was pared by 5 bases and J by 6 bases, with 25 bases between. Germline V gene sequence: CDR1 MGHDK, CDR2 SYGVNS. CDR3 sequence (DNA): TGTGCCAGCAGTTTCTCCAAGCTCCCCAGGGGCCGACAGACCCAGTACTTC. It specifies CASSFSKLPRGRQTQYF.

This clonotype was counted at least ten times. V is TRBV5-1 and J is TRBJ2-7, with D possibly TRBD2 on 6 matching bases. Trimming pared 0 bases from V and 4 bases from J, leaving 11 bases between. This CDR3 contains 14 residues. Germline V CDR1 and CDR2: SGHRS, YFSETQ. CDR3 residues: CASSLGEVGYEQYF. DNA of the CDR3: TGCGCCAGCAGCTTGGGGGAGGTCGGGTACGAGCAGTACTTC.

This clonotype occurred a few times. V and J are TRBV12-3 or TRBV12-4 and TRBJ1-2, with D possibly being TRBD1 (6 bases). The germline V and J ends were trimmed by 1 base and 4 bases, with 19 bases remaining between them. CDR3 length equals 17 residues. The CDR3 DNA is TGTGCCAGCAGTTTAGGGTTAGCAGGGGAAGGATCCTATGGCTACACCTTC. It is translated as CASSLGLAGEGSYGYTF.

The CDR3 DNA reads as TGTGCCAGCAGTCTAACTCCGGGACTAGCGGGAGTTGAGACCCAGTACTTC. It yields the protein CASSLTPGLAGVETQYF. The chain is built from TRBV12-3 or TRBV12-4 and TRBJ2-5; 14 positions match TRBD2. V lost 5 bases, J lost 5 bases, and 10 bases stayed unmatched. The CDR3 length is 17 residues.

The sample holds many counts of this clonotype. J is TRBJ2-3 and V is TRBV7-2, with unresolved D. Germline V lookup: CDR1 SGHTA, CDR2 FQGNSA. The CDR3 covers 15 residues. V lost 0 bases to trimming and J lost 2 bases, with 9 bases between them. The CDR3 nucleotides read TGTGCCAGCAGCTTAGCTTCTGCATTCACAGATACGCAGTATTTT. This codes for CASSLASAFTDTQYF.

V gene TRBV11-2 combines with J gene TRBJ2-7; 12 nucleotides agree with TRBD2. CDR3 size: 15 residues. Germline V lookup: CDR1 SGHAT, CDR2 FQNNGV. Germline trimming cut 5 bases from V and 3 bases from J; bases unmatched to any gene: 5. The CDR3 sequence: CASSPTSGGLYEQYF. CDR3 DNA sequence: TGTGCCAGCAGCCCTACTAGCGGGGGGCTCTACGAGCAGTACTTC.

This clonotype occurred many times. The chain links TRBV12-3 or TRBV12-4 to TRBJ1-1, with a tentative D call TRBD1 (6 bases). Trimming left V 6 bases short and J 1 base short, with 9 bases between. The CDR3 has 13 amino acids. CDR3: CASRKTGNTEAFF. The CDR3 DNA follows: TGTGCCAGCAGGAAGACAGGGAACACTGAAGCTTTCTTT.

The table lists this clonotype with many counts. This rearrangement joins TRBV5-1 to TRBJ2-1, with D possibly TRBD1 on 6 matching bases. The CDR3 sequence is 17 residues long. In germline, CDR1 is SGHRS, CDR2 YFSETQ. Trimming shortened V by 0 bases and J by 5 bases, and 18 bases separated the two germline ends. CDR3 nucleotide sequence: TGCGCCAGCAGCTTGGCCCTTAAGGGACAAGGGGACAATGAGCAGTTCTTC. It encodes CASSLALKGQGDNEQFF.

In this sample, this clonotype turned up many times. V gene TRBV7-2 combines with J gene TRBJ2-5, with D perhaps given as TRBD1 or TRBD2 (6 bases each). The V gene's germline CDR1 is SGHTA and CDR2 FQGNSA. The CDR3 extends over 14 amino acids. Deletions cut 2 bases from V and 4 bases from J, with 11 bases between. CDR3 nucleotides: TGTGCCAGCAGCTTAAGGACGGGGGCAGAGACCCAGTACTTC. The encoded protein is CASSLRTGAETQYF.

This clonotype occurred many times. V gene TRBV27 combines with J gene TRBJ2-1, with D perhaps TRBD2 (6 bases). CDR3 size: 16 residues. The germline V gene encodes CDR1 MNHEY and CDR2 SMNVEV (reference sequence). The V end was cut by 5 bases, the J end by 1 base, with 15 bases between. The CDR3, as DNA: TGTGCCAGCAGTCCCCTTGCGGGGAGGTCCTACAATGAGCAGTTCTTC. As protein: CASSPLAGRSYNEQFF.

In this sample, this clonotype turned up many times. The chain links TRBV12-3 or TRBV12-4 to TRBJ2-7, with D perhaps matching TRBD1 (5 bases). The CDR3 is made up of 11 amino acids. Deletions cut 2 bases from V and 6 bases from J, with 5 bases between. This CDR3 reads CASSLQGEQYF. In DNA form, the CDR3 reads TGTGCCAGCAGTTTACAGGGCGAGCAGTACTTC.

In its sample, this clonotype was seen many times. The chain combines TRBV3-1 with TRBJ2-1; 11 nucleotides align to TRBD2. The length of the CDR3 is 18 residues. Germline values: CDR1 LGHDT, CDR2 YNNKEL (reference sequence). The V segment lost 4 bases and the J segment 0 bases; nucleotides outside the gene matches: 8. CDR3 region: CASSLPTSGDLSYNEQFF. Written as DNA, the CDR3 is TGTGCCAGCAGCCTACCGACTAGCGGGGATCTCTCCTACAATGAGCAGTTCTTC.

The chain employs TRBV20-1 and TRBJ2-7, with 7 nucleotides matching TRBD2. The CDR3 length is 13 residues. The germline V gene encodes CDR1 DFQATT and CDR2 SNEGSKA (reference sequence). Trimming removed 3 bases from V and 6 bases from J; junction bases left unmatched: 8. DNA of the CDR3: TGCAGTGCTAGCCAGCCAACTAGCGCCGAGCAGTACTTC. It encodes CSASQPTSAEQYF.

This chain links TRBV5-1 with TRBJ2-3; 8 bases align to TRBD1. CDR1 and CDR2 (germline): SGHRS, YFSETQ. With V trimmed by 4 bases and J by 9 bases, 4 bases remained unmatched. The CDR3 totals 12 residues. The CDR3 DNA reads as TGCGCCAGCAGCATACAGGGGGAAACGCAGTATTTT. Its protein is CASSIQGETQYF.

This clonotype was found many times. The chain carries TRBV5-1 and TRBJ2-2; D is perhaps TRBD1 (5 bases). Germline loops: CDR1 SGHRS, CDR2 YFSETQ. The CDR3 contains 15 residues. Deletions cut 4 bases from V and 2 bases from J, with 12 bases between. CDR3 in DNA: TGCGCCAGCAGCCCCGGCCAGGGTAACACCGGGGAGCTGTTTTTT. As protein: CASSPGQGNTGELFF.

This clonotype was counted at least ten times. This chain uses TRBV18 with TRBJ2-5; D is uncertain. This CDR3 is built from 13 residues. V lost 2 bases to trimming and J lost 2 bases, with 6 bases between them. From germline, CDR1 is KGHSH and CDR2 LQKENI. In DNA form, the CDR3 reads TGTGCCAGCTCACCAAGGGCACAAGAGACCCAGTACTTC. Amino acids: CASSPRAQETQYF.

This clonotype was observed many times. The chain uses TRBV29-1 and TRBJ2-5, with D perhaps matching TRBD1 (5 bases). V was trimmed by 3 bases and J by 2 bases, leaving 7 bases between them. The CDR3 runs to 12 residues. The germline CDR1 and CDR2 sequences are SQVTM and ANQGSEA. Here the CDR3 DNA reads TGCAGCGTTGATTCAGGGCAAGAGACCCAGTACTTC. Translation gives CSVDSGQETQYF.

This clonotype was observed a handful of times. The J gene is TRBJ1-5, the V gene TRBV20-1; 9 positions agree with TRBD1. V lost 4 bases to trimming and J lost 7 bases; unmatched junction nucleotides: 5. The CDR3 has 13 residues. The V gene's germline CDR1 is DFQATT and CDR2 SNEGSKA (reference sequence). As DNA, the CDR3 is TGCAGTGCTAAAACAGGGGGCGAGCAGCCCCAGCATTTT. Amino acid sequence: CSAKTGGEQPQHF.

This sequence joins TRBV4-2 and TRBJ2-7, with 9 bases identical to TRBD2. Unmatched junction bases numbered 9, after V lost 3 bases and J lost 3 bases. The CDR3 extends over 16 amino acids. Germline V gives CDR1 LGHNA, CDR2 YNFKEQ. The CDR3 DNA reads TGTGCCAGCAGCCAGGACCCGGGACTAGCTTACTACGAGCAGTACTTC. Protein sequence: CASSQDPGLAYYEQYF.

This clonotype has ten or more counts. The chain couples TRBV29-1 to TRBJ2-5; no clear D. Trimming removed 7 bases from V and 2 bases from J, with 11 bases in between. The length of the CDR3 is 12 residues. CDR1 SQVTM and CDR2 ANQGSEA come from the germline V gene. As DNA, the CDR3 is TGCAGCGCCACCTCGGGTCAAGAGACCCAGTACTTC. This gives the protein CSATSGQETQYF.

Many counts were recorded for this clonotype. The V and J genes are TRBV7-9 and TRBJ1-5; D is unclear. The CDR3 is 14 residues long. V lost 5 bases and J 2 bases, leaving 10 bases between the germline ends. The germline gives CDR1 SEHNR, CDR2 FQNEAQ (reference sequence). In DNA form, the CDR3 reads TGTGCCAGCAGCGGTGGGTTCGGCAATCAGCCCCAGCATTTT. Translated: CASSGGFGNQPQHF. Full variable domain (missing parts from reference TRBV7-9 and TRBJ1-5): DTGVSQNPRHKITKRGQNVTFRCDPISEHNRLYWYRQTLGQGPEFLTYFQNEAQLEKSRLLSDRFSAERPKGSFSTLEIQRTEQGDSAMYLCASSGGFGNQPQHFGDGTRLSIL.

This clonotype was counted at least ten times. The genes are TRBV12-3 or TRBV12-4 and TRBJ2-4; 8 nucleotides line up with TRBD2. With V trimmed by 6 bases and J by 0 bases, 19 bases remained unmatched. The length of the CDR3 is 20 residues. In DNA form, the CDR3 reads TGTGCCAGCAGCCCTCTTCCCGGGGGGGGCCAGTTTCTAGCCAAAAACATTCAGTACTTC. Its protein product is CASSPLPGGGQFLAKNIQYF.